These 25 T cell receptor beta chains share one sample of origin, sequenced in a study of CD8 T cells in Susac syndrome. RNA totalling roughly 0.45 to 1 ug underwent reverse transcription with random hexamers. TCRdb reanalysed the immunoSEQ multiplex PCR reads using MiXCR and keeps one entry per CDR3 protein. The table lists approximately 110,000 distinct CDR3 sequences, about 95% of them singletons. Material: CD4+ T cells from PBMCs. These receptors were obtained from a human donor in good health.

The chain joins TRBV2 to TRBJ2-3; the D call may be TRBD1 or TRBD2 (5 bases each). The length of the CDR3 is 16 residues. The ends were cut back, 3 bases at V and 1 base at J, with 14 bases in the middle. Germline V CDR1 and CDR2: SNHLY, FYNNEI. CDR3 coding DNA: TGTGCCAGCAGTGATTTCCGAAGGGGAGGCACAGATACGCAGTATTTT. It is translated as CASSDFRRGGTDTQYF.

The V gene is TRBV19, the J gene TRBJ1-2; D ambiguous. V was pared by 7 bases and J by 6 bases, with 21 bases between. The CDR3 is 15 amino acids. Germline CDR1 and CDR2: LNHDA and SQIVND (reference sequence). DNA of the CDR3: TGTGCCAGTACCGCCTGGGCAGCCGGAGAAAATGGCTACACCTTC. It encodes CASTAWAAGENGYTF.

The chain employs TRBV19 and TRBJ1-1; tentative D call: TRBD1 (6 bases). The CDR3 spans 14 residues. V was cut by 4 bases and J by 5 bases, with 14 bases left in between. From germline, CDR1 is LNHDA and CDR2 SQIVND (reference sequence). The CDR3 DNA is TGTGCCAGTAGTAGCCCGGGGGCAGGGACTGAAGCTTTCTTT. Translation gives CASSSPGAGTEAFF.

This clonotype appeared once. V and J are TRBV20-1 and TRBJ2-7; 10 positions match TRBD2. This CDR3 region has 18 residues. J lost 2 bases, V lost 0 bases, and 13 bases had no gene match. Germline CDR1 reads DFQATT; CDR2 reads SNEGSKA (reference sequence). The CDR3 sequence is CSARDPRLAGPRTYEQYF. In DNA form, the CDR3 reads TGCAGTGCTAGAGATCCGAGACTAGCGGGTCCAAGGACCTACGAGCAGTACTTC.

The chain has TRBV3-1 and TRBJ2-2; no firm D call. With 1 base removed from V and 2 bases from J, the gap between germline ends came to 5 bases. Germline loops: CDR1 LGHDT, CDR2 YNNKEL (reference sequence). This CDR3 comprises 14 residues. CDR3 residues: CASSQGGNTGELFF. The CDR3 coding sequence is TGTGCCAGCAGCCAAGGGGGAAACACCGGGGAGCTGTTTTTT.

V gene TRBV27 combines with J gene TRBJ2-1, with TRBD2 identical over 7 bases. The germline gives CDR1 MNHEY, CDR2 SMNVEV (reference sequence). The CDR3 is made up of 15 amino acids. With V trimmed by 4 bases and J by 5 bases, 8 bases remained unmatched. This CDR3 reads CASSSSGAWNNEQFF. CDR3 nucleotide sequence: TGTGCCAGCAGTTCCAGCGGGGCCTGGAACAATGAGCAGTTCTTC.

The chain couples TRBV2 to TRBJ2-7; D might be TRBD2 (6 bases). CDR3 length: 14 residues. Germline CDR1 reads SNHLY; CDR2 reads FYNNEI. Deletions cut 1 base from V and 5 bases from J, with 12 bases between. The CDR3 region has the DNA TGTGCCAGCAGTGAAGGCGGGGCTATTAACGAGCAGTACTTC. This encodes CASSEGGAINEQYF.

The CDR3 is CASSLQTNTGELFF. CDR3 coding DNA: TGCGCCAGCAGCTTGCAGACAAACACCGGGGAGCTGTTTTTT. This sequence joins TRBV5-1 and TRBJ2-2; D not resolved. Germline CDR1 reads SGHRS; CDR2 reads YFSETQ. The V end was cut by 1 base, the J end by 2 bases, with 6 bases between. This CDR3 has 14 amino acids. The full variable domain, completed using reference TRBV5-1 and TRBJ2-2, is KAGVTQTPRYLIKTRGQQVTLSCSPISGHRSVSWYQQTPGQGLQFLFEYFSETQRNKGNFPGRFSGRQFSNSRSEMNVSTLELGDSALYLCASSLQTNTGELFFGEGSRLTVL.

The CDR3 protein is CASSQDLRKQFF. In DNA form, the CDR3 reads TGTGCCAGCAGCCAAGACCTTAGAAAGCAGTTCTTC. The chain carries TRBV3-1 and TRBJ2-1, with unresolved D. Germline loops: CDR1 LGHDT, CDR2 YNNKEL (reference sequence). This CDR3 is built from 12 residues. V was clipped by 0 bases and J by 11 bases, with 8 bases between them.

The V call is TRBV5-1, the J call TRBJ2-7; D is uncertain. Trimming removed 4 bases at V and 4 bases at J, with 9 bases between. Germline V gene data show CDR1 as SGHRS and CDR2 as YFSETQ. This CDR3 spans 12 amino acids. In nucleotides, the CDR3 is TGCGCCAGCAGCCCGGACCTATACGAGCAGTACTTC. Translated: CASSPDLYEQYF.

The genes are TRBV7-2 and TRBJ2-5; no firm D call. Looked up from germline, CDR1 is SGHTA and CDR2 is FQGNSA. The CDR3 runs to 13 residues. V was pared by 1 base and J by 4 bases, with 7 bases between. The CDR3 here is CASSLGLSETQYF. In DNA, the CDR3 is TGTGCCAGCAGCTTAGGGCTTTCAGAGACCCAGTACTTC.

The chain recombines TRBV7-9 with TRBJ2-7; D call uncertain. The CDR3 is 12 amino acids. V was clipped by 3 bases and J by 6 bases, with 9 bases between them. In germline, CDR1 is SEHNR, CDR2 FQNEAQ (reference sequence). The CDR3 spells CASSFAGPEQYF. In nucleotides, the CDR3 is TGTGCCAGCAGCTTCGCCGGGCCCGAGCAGTACTTC.

The gene calls are TRBV5-4 and TRBJ1-1; D possibly corresponds to TRBD1 (6 bases). Germline V gene sequence: CDR1 SGHNT, CDR2 YYREEE (reference sequence). The V and J ends lost 4 bases and 2 bases respectively, with 9 bases between them. The CDR3 runs to 13 residues. DNA for the CDR3: TGTGCCAGCAGCAAGGACAGCAACACTGAAGCTTTCTTT. Its translation: CASSKDSNTEAFF.

J is TRBJ2-5 and V is TRBV7-9; the D gene is possibly TRBD2 (6 bases). The germline V and J ends were trimmed by 6 bases and 0 bases, with 14 bases remaining between them. The CDR3 contains 15 residues. CDR1 SEHNR and CDR2 FQNEAQ come from the germline V gene (reference sequence). The CDR3 region has the DNA TGTGCCAGCAGTCTTCGGGGGATAAACCAAGAGACCCAGTACTTC. It specifies CASSLRGINQETQYF.

The rearrangement uses TRBV7-8 and TRBJ2-1; unclear D gene. V shed 5 bases and J shed 14 bases, with 16 bases lying between them. The CDR3 extends over 12 amino acids. Germline CDR1 reads SGHVS; CDR2 reads FQNEAQ. CDR3 nucleotide sequence: TGTGCCAGCAGCCCATCGGGCCGGACGGAGTTCTTC. It encodes CASSPSGRTEFF. Complete variable domain (other parts from reference TRBV7-8 and TRBJ2-1): GAGVSQSPRYKVAKRGQDVALRCDPISGHVSLFWYQQALGQGPEFLTYFQNEAQLDKSGLPSDRFFAERPEGSVSTLKIQRTQQEDSAVYLCASSPSGRTEFFGPGTRLTVL.

The rearrangement links TRBV18 to TRBJ2-1; D gene ambiguous. Trimming removed 5 bases from V and 8 bases from J, with 10 bases in between. The germline CDR1 and CDR2 sequences are KGHSH and LQKENI. The CDR3 has 12 residues. CDR3 loop: CASSFASDEQFF. CDR3 DNA sequence: TGTGCCAGCTCATTCGCATCGGATGAGCAGTTCTTC.

The V and J genes are TRBV2 and TRBJ2-2; no clear D gene. In germline, CDR1 is SNHLY, CDR2 FYNNEI. The length of the CDR3 is 12 residues. The V end lost 4 bases, the J end lost 9 bases, and 9 bases lay between the germline ends. CDR3 bases: TGTGCCAGCAGTGGAGGTCCGAGGGAGCTGTTTTTT. Amino acid sequence: CASSGGPRELFF.

The rearrangement links TRBV29-1 to TRBJ1-3; TRBD1 might be the D (5 bases). In germline, CDR1 is SQVTM, CDR2 ANQGSEA. This CDR3 is built from 12 residues. Trimming removed 6 bases at V and 2 bases at J, with 8 bases between. CDR3 sequence: CSVGTAGNTIYF. The CDR3 bases are TGCAGCGTGGGGACGGCTGGAAACACCATATATTTT.

This chain uses TRBV10-3 with TRBJ2-1; D is unclear. Trimming took off 6 bases at V and 9 bases at J, with 12 bases between the two ends. Germline V gives CDR1 ENHRY, CDR2 SYGVKD. This CDR3 comprises 12 residues. The CDR3 protein is CAISALSGEQFF. For the CDR3, the DNA is TGTGCCATCAGCGCTTTATCGGGTGAGCAGTTCTTC.

The rearrangement uses TRBV6-1 and TRBJ2-3, with D possibly TRBD2 on 5 matching bases. Germline CDR1 and CDR2: MNHNS and SASEGT. V was clipped by 5 bases and J by 4 bases, with 19 bases between them. CDR3 length: 16 residues. The CDR3 loop reads CASSPRGLGIPDTQYF. The CDR3 DNA sequence: TGTGCCAGCAGTCCACGAGGCCTCGGGATCCCAGATACGCAGTATTTT.

V usage is TRBV19 and J usage is TRBJ2-1, with TRBD2 identical over 15 bases. CDR3 length equals 15 residues. The V gene's germline CDR1 is LNHDA and CDR2 SQIVND (reference sequence). V shed 7 bases, J shed 8 bases, and the junction held 6 bases outside the gene matches. This chain's CDR3 is CASKRRTSGRDEQFF. The CDR3 DNA reads as TGTGCCAGTAAACGTCGGACTAGCGGGAGGGATGAGCAGTTCTTC.

The chain combines TRBV19 with TRBJ1-5; 8 nucleotides align to TRBD1. The CDR3 sequence is 16 residues long. The germline V gene encodes CDR1 LNHDA and CDR2 SQIVND (reference sequence). The V and J ends lost 6 bases and 0 bases, in that order; junction bases with no gene match: 7. CDR3 DNA: TGTGCCAGTAGGAGGGACAGGCAGTATAGCAATCAGCCCCAGCATTTT. Translating gives CASRRDRQYSNQPQHF. The full variable domain, rest sourced from reference TRBV19 and TRBJ1-5, is DGGITQSPKYLFRKEGQNVTLSCEQNLNHDAMYWYRQDPGQGLRLIYYSQIVNDFQKGDIAEGYSVSREKKESFPLTVTSAQKNPTAFYLCASRRDRQYSNQPQHFGDGTRLSIL.

This clonotype showed up just once. The genes are TRBV12-3 or TRBV12-4 and TRBJ1-2, with D possibly TRBD1 on 5 matching bases. The CDR3 sequence is 16 residues long. The V end lost 5 bases, the J end lost 3 bases, and 19 bases lay between the germline ends. CDR3 loop: CASSPSPGPRDYGYTF. DNA of the CDR3: TGTGCCAGCAGTCCCTCCCCAGGGCCCCGTGACTATGGCTACACCTTC.

The V and J genes are TRBV7-2 and TRBJ2-7, with a tentative D call TRBD2 (6 bases). CDR1 and CDR2 (germline): SGHTA, FQGNSA. The ends were cut back, 5 bases at V and 0 bases at J, with 17 bases in the middle. The CDR3 spans 16 residues. The CDR3 coding sequence is TGTGCCAGCAGCCCCCCTCGGGGGTCCCGCTCCTACGAGCAGTACTTC. This encodes CASSPPRGSRSYEQYF.

This chain connects TRBV10-3 to TRBJ1-1; the D gene is possibly TRBD1 (6 bases). CDR3 length: 16 residues. Germline CDR1 ENHRY, CDR2 SYGVKD. The germline V and J ends were trimmed by 3 bases and 3 bases, with 17 bases remaining between them. The CDR3 nucleotides are TGTGCCATCAGTGATAGTTACGGGGGCAGGGACACTGAAGCTTTCTTT. This gives the protein CAISDSYGGRDTEAFF.